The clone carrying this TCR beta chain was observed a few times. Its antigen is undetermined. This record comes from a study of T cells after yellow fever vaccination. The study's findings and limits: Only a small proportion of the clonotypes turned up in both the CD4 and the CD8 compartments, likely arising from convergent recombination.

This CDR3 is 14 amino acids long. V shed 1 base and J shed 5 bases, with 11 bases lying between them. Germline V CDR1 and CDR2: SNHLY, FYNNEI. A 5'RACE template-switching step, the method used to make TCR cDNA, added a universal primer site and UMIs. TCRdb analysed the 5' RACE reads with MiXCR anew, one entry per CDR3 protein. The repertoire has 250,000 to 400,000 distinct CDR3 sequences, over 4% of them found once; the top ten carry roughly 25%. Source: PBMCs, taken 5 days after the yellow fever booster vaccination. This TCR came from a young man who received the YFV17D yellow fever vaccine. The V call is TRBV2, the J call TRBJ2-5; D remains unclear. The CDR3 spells CASSEDGPRETQYF. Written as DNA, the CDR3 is TGTGCCAGCAGTGAAGACGGGCCCAGGGAGACCCAGTACTTC.